Described below is a single TCR beta chain sequence and its context. The antigen remains unidentified. The data were taken from a study of cytomegalovirus exposure and HLA in healthy donors. Notes on the study in general: What was likely a sequencing artifact was a cluster of highly shared sequence variants.

Vbeta (60) and Jbeta (13) primers were used in the PCR. The table came from immunoSEQ multiplex PCR; TCRdb's copy has only in-frame clones and leaves some out. In the table there are 70,000 to 95,000 clones, 60% to 80% of which are singletons. Trimming cost V 6 bases and J 6 bases, with 14 bases left between them. Germline CDR1 MDHEN, CDR2 SYDVKM. The CDR3 loop spans 14 amino acids. What was sequenced was PBMCs. The chain joins TRBV28 to TRBJ2-2; D gene uncertain. The source of this sequence is a man aged 50-60 years in good health and CMV-seronegative. The CDR3 nucleotides read TGTGCCAGCAGACGCCACCTTTTAGCCGGGGAGCTGTTTTTT. This encodes CASRRHLLAGELFF.